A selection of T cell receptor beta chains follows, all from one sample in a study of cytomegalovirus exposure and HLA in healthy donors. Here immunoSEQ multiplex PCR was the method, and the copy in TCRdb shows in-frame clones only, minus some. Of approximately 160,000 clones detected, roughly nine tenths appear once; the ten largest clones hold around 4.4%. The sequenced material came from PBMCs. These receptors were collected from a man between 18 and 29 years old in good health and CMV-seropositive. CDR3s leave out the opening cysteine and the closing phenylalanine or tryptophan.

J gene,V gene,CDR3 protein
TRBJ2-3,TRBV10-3,AISETVGEAPDTQY
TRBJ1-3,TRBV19,ASSGYRQGAGNTIY
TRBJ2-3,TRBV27,ASSYAGTDTQY
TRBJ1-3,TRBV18,ASSPELTISGNTIY
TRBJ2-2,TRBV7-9,ASSLTGLAGEGNTGELF
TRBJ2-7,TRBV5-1,ASSLASSGTQGAYEQY
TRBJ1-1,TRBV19,ASRDSIMNTEAF
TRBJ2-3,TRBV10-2,ASSLDRGADTQY
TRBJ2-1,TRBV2,ASLGNSYNEQF
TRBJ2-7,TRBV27,ASSLQGGDEQY